This TCR beta chain was recovered during a study of cytomegalovirus exposure and HLA in healthy donors (dated by TCRdb to the late 2010s). Study-level background: An earlier analysis of approximately 640 of the donors reported 250 to 300 Gb of sequence data and 100 million to 140 million unique TCR beta sequences from 150 million to 200 million T cells. In addition to the first cohort of roughly 670 subjects, a separate validation cohort of approximately 110 different subjects was used. HLA typing included class I and class II loci at four-digit resolution. Approximately 310 gigabases of sequencing data and approximately 85 million unique TCR sequences were included in an early release covering roughly 600 HLA-typed donors. The study used immunosequencing to profile the T cell repertoires of approximately 690 subjects and linked those repertoires to cytomegalovirus serostatus. Four to six DR-DQ haplotypes were handled as single units for association and clustering because linkage in the cohort was strong. Typing coverage varied by locus: about 620-630 donors for A, B, C, DRB1 and DQB1; more than 500 for DQA1; about 600 for DPA1; more than 450 for DPB1. On average, about 240,000 unique TCR beta nucleotide sequences were sequenced per donor among 350 to 400 genotyped donors of the cohort, with roughly 18% of those sequences being non-productive. The later analysis used no new phenotypic data to find candidate immune exposures, relying instead on TCR beta sequences and their occurrence across donors. Donor age, sex, ethnicity and CMV serostatus were compiled alongside the repertoire data. The study aimed to test whether signatures of past pathogen exposure could be identified by cataloging public T cell receptors. The study combined high-throughput TCR immunosequencing, statistical association of individual TCRs with disease status, and machine learning to predict cytomegalovirus infection status. Every repertoire in the discovery cohort had been generated on one and the same sequencing platform. An earlier analysis of approximately 630 of the donors applied high-throughput TCR beta sequencing to assess whether each TCR beta V gene segment acted as functional or pseudogenic. In a later genetic analysis, genome-wide SNP genotypes for about three fifths of the roughly 670 donors were used, and that subset was treated as a discovery cohort. Of the 300 to 500 genotyped donors, more than 75% were placed in the genetic ancestry cluster associated with self-reported Caucasian donors. In a later analysis, previously published TCR beta repertoires from 666 donors were re-analyzed and high-resolution HLA genotyping was added so that TCR occurrence patterns could be studied.

The cohort comprised under 700 healthy bone marrow donors. At the time of sampling, every cohort member was nominally healthy, though immune exposures that went unrecorded were likely present. The donor tested CMV seropositive and was one of the 289 seropositive cohort members. A peripheral blood sample was provided by each donor, and peripheral blood mononuclear cells were used for TCR beta sequencing. The Qiagen DNeasy Blood Extraction Kit was used to extract genomic DNA from the blood cell samples. On the study overall, not on this receptor specifically: Because some donors lacked HLA typing at each locus, the association tests relied only on the typed subset. A group of highly shared sequence variants was considered likely to be a technical artifact of the sequencing pipeline. According to a later analysis, most CMV-associated TCR beta chains appeared to be HLA-restricted, and the HLA associations seemed to be driven largely by CMV exposure. The only immune exposure information available for the cohort was CMV serostatus. When HLA alleles, especially DR and DQ, strongly co-occurred, attributing TCR associations to individual alleles was difficult. Roughly uniform sequencing depth across donors was assumed in presence/absence analyses, although this assumption may not hold. Because counts were too low, some 17 rarely observed V segments, including chromosome 9 orphons, were left out of the earlier analysis of 587 of the donors. Three of the identified cytomegalovirus-associated TCR beta chains were confirmed in vitro to be specific for cytomegalovirus antigens. In a later analysis, HLA-associated TCR beta chains showed more clonal expansion and lower generation probabilities than non-associated chains that were equally common. The study listed 150 to 200 TCR beta chains as associated with cytomegalovirus. According to the authors, the approach could potentially be generalized to other disease states and immunological phenotypes. In a later analysis, over 15,000 TCR beta sequences were associated with specific HLA alleles at a false discovery rate of 0.05. This cohort had only TCR beta chains sequenced, and the lack of alpha or paired-chain data limited which features could be detected. A further reported finding was that TCR beta sequences accurately predicted the HLA-A and HLA-B alleles for most subjects in the first cohort. A later genetic analysis reported fewer N-insertions in productive TCRs among donors in an Asian-associated ancestry cluster than the approximately 700-donor mean. The classifier was reported to diagnose cytomegalovirus status with high specificity and sensitivity in both the original and validation cohorts. A later analysis reported that several top co-occurrence clusters appeared linked to parvovirus B19, influenza, CMV and Epstein-Barr virus. A later genetic analysis associated a missense DCLRE1C variant with V-gene and J-gene trimming of TCR beta chains, and an independent cohort replicated the association. In a later analysis, the rate of TCR association differed among HLA loci, with DRB1 alleles having the most associated TCRs and HLA-C alleles having the fewest. Most TCR sequences were seen in very few donors, while some public TCRs were found in many individuals. Correlated functional status among segregating V segments might be attributable to linkage disequilibrium, but an unknown experimental factor could not be ruled out. An earlier analysis of approximately 570 of the donors showed that most TCR beta V segments appeared in productive rearrangements either about 87% or about 30% of the time, which broadly matched IMGT annotations.

Note on this clone: The specificity of this receptor is unknown. Base qualities are not at hand, and no much larger clone is one base apart.

Libraries were made using the immunoSEQ multiplex PCR assay. For the multiplex PCR, a mixture combining 60 forward primers for TCR Vbeta segments and 13 reverse primers for TCR Jbeta segments was used. Amplification of the CDR3 region of rearranged TCR beta genes was performed with a multiplex PCR assay on genomic DNA. The Illumina HiSeq System was used to sequence the amplified TCR beta libraries as 87-base-pair reads. In the source study's methods: In a later analysis, tens of millions of unique TCR beta chains were counted across the 650 to 700 repertoires, and some 10 million of these chains were shared by at least two donors. Raw reads were error-corrected and collapsed into unique sequences by a nearest-neighbor algorithm in which closely related sequences were merged to remove PCR and sequencing errors. Alignment of CDR3 sequences to IMGT reference sequences was used to assign V, D and J gene segments. For a sequence to be retained, a match of at least six nucleotides was required to both a V gene segment and a J gene segment. A rearrangement was called productive if the CDR3 had no stop codons and remained in frame with V and J, and every other rearrangement was called non-productive. Following IMGT convention, CDR3 was defined as the stretch from the second conserved V-encoded cysteine up to the conserved J-encoded phenylalanine. The earlier analysis of some 550 of the donors excluded any sequence lacking an unambiguous match to a single V gene segment. An earlier analysis of 500 to 600 of the donors classified V segments as functional when productive rearrangements were above 56.7% and as segregating when the standard deviation between donors was above 5%. A statistical classification framework was developed to diagnose cytomegalovirus status using the catalog of TCR beta chain sequences. V and J gene assignment, in a later analysis, came from comparing TCR nucleotide sequences with IMGT/GENE-DB human TR gene sequences. In a later analysis, CDR3 sequences and most-parsimonious VDJ recombination scenarios were assigned using the TCRdist pipeline. In a later analysis, every TCR beta chain was defined by the combination of its CDR3 amino acid sequence and its V-gene family, and reads without a unique V-gene family were dropped. In a later analysis, approximately 640 highly shared, low-generation-probability nucleotide sequences were removed to address suspected cross-contamination and a sequencing artifact. In a later analysis, a clonal expansion index for each public chain was calculated from normalized within-repertoire ranks of inferred template counts. Generation probabilities in a later analysis came from a VDJ recombination model fitted to out-of-frame rearrangements, and those results were checked against IGoR. Hypergeometric tests were used in a later analysis to score TCR-TCR, TCR-HLA and TCR-CMV co-occurrence, with a repertoire-size bias correction applied to the TCR pairs. In a later analysis, false discovery rates were estimated by permuting HLA or CMV assignments 20 times. In a later analysis, co-occurring TCRs were grouped with DBSCAN, and TCRdist sequence similarity was added when clustering was performed within HLA-allele-positive subsets. Co-occurrence clustering excluded repertoires with fewer than 30,000 or more than 120,000 public chains, plus five with anomalous nucleotide sharing. Drawn from immuneACCESS, this table holds only the in-frame rearrangements with V and J called that TCRdb kept. Clones are partly lost; checked studies trace under half to an unresolved V gene and leave the rest unexplained. The V and J calls and clone size were taken over from that table, and D and trimming were inferred from the DNA. This sample holds roughly 130,000 clones; about 81% were observed only once. The top ten clonotypes cover 5.9% of the sample.

The sequenced sample was PBMCs. This clonotype originated in a woman aged 40 to 50 in good health and CMV-seropositive.

The DNA sequence is as follows: TGCGCCAGCAGCTTCGGGACTAACTACGAGCAGTACTTC. The resulting protein is CASSFGTNYEQYF. The receptor chain draws on TRBV5-1 and TRBJ2-7, with 7 central nucleotides matching TRBD2. V lost 2 bases and J lost 3 bases, and the count of bases not matched to a germline gene is 2. There are 13 amino acids in the CDR3, from cysteine to phenylalanine inclusive. Only the CDR3 part of the read is kept: 39 bases, read in frame from the first base. Looking up the germline V gene yields CDR1 SGHRS and CDR2 YFSETQ.